This T cell receptor beta chain is drawn from a study of shared clonotypes between healthy human individuals. Study-wide results and caveats: Naive subsets generally had larger estimated richness than memory subsets. Sequencing depth was a factor that was expected to affect clonotype sharing among donors.

The trim removed 5 bases at V and 3 bases at J, leaving 3 bases unmatched. CDR1 is LNHDA and CDR2 is SQIVND in the germline V gene (reference sequence). This CDR3 comprises 13 residues. On sorted subsets, replicate PCRs used 150 to 250 ng DNA, or approximately 33,000 T cell genomes. In the authors' workflow: Filtering differed, since immunoSEQ gave only junction sequences and no quality scores. Profiled with immunoSEQ multiplex PCR; TCRdb holds only in-frame clones, not every one. That table supplies the V and J calls and clone size; D and trimming were determined from the DNA. The sample consists of around 320,000 clones, 80% to 90% of them appearing once. On this clone: As yet, its antigen is unknown.

The TCR was taken from a man younger than 35 in good health. The rearrangement links TRBV19 to TRBJ2-7, with 8 bases lining up with TRBD1. Sequences were obtained from memory CD8+ T cells sorted from blood. This sample's subset: CD45RO+ cells pooled with CCR7-negative TemRA cells. For the CDR3, the DNA is TGTGCCAGTAGTCCAGGGGGCAACTACGAGCAGTACTTC. This sequence encodes CASSPGGNYEQYF. Complete variable domain (other parts from reference TRBV19 and TRBJ2-7): DGGITQSPKYLFRKEGQNVTLSCEQNLNHDAMYWYRQDPGQGLRLIYYSQIVNDFQKGDIAEGYSVSREKKESFPLTVTSAQKNPTAFYLCASSPGGNYEQYFGPGTRLTVT.